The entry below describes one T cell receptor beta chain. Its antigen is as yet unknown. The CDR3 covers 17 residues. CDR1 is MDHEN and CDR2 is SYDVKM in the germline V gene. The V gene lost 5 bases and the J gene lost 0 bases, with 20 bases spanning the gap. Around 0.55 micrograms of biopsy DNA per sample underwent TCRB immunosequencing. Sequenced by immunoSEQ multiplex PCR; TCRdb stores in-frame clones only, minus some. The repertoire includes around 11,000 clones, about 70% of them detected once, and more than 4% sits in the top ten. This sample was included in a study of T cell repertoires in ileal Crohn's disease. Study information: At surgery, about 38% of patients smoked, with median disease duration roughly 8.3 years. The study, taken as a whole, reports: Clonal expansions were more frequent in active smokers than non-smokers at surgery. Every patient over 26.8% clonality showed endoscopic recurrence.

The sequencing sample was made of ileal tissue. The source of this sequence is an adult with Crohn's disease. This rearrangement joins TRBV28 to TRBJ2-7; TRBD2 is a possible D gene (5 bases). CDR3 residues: CASSPPYRGIGSYEQYF. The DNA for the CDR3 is TGTGCCAGCAGTCCCCCCTATCGGGGAATAGGCTCCTACGAGCAGTACTTC.